The 27 T cell receptor beta chains below all came from one sample that was sequenced in a study of PD-1 blockade in classical Hodgkin lymphoma. Time point indicated: cycle 4 day 1 (C4D1), after 5 to 7 weeks of nivolumab. In every patient, relapse followed autologous stem cell transplantation, while exposure to brentuximab vedotin differed. Only in-frame clones appear in the TCRdb table, and some are missing; sequencing was by immunoSEQ multiplex PCR. The repertoire holds 85,000 to 90,000 clones, roughly nine tenths seen once, with approximately 3% in the top ten. The material sequenced was peripheral blood mononuclear cells (PBMCs), taken before the fourth cycle of nivolumab. The receptors originated from a human donor with classical Hodgkin lymphoma.

This chain joins TRBV21-1 and TRBJ2-5; TRBD1, the table's D call, lacks a check against the DNA. TRBV21-1 is given as a pseudogene. The CDR3 sequence is 17 residues long. CDR3 sequence reads: CASSKGPPGTHQETQYF. CDR3 DNA: TGTGCCAGCAGCAAAGGCCCTCCCGGGACACACCAAGAGACCCAGTACTTC.

This rearrangement joins TRBV9 to TRBJ1-5; no definite D call. The length of the CDR3 is 15 residues. Germline CDR1 SGDLS, CDR2 YYNGEE. Trimming stripped 4 bases from V and 4 bases from J, with 15 bases between. CDR3 nucleotide sequence: TGTGCCAGCAGCCCGCGGCCCGAGATAAATCAGCCCCAGCATTTT. This translates into CASSPRPEINQPQHF. The whole variable domain, remainder taken from reference TRBV9 and TRBJ1-5, is DSGVTQTPKHLITATGQRVTLRCSPRSGDLSVYWYQQSLDQGLQFLIQYYNGEERAKGNILERFSAQQFPDLHSELNLSSLELGDSALYFCASSPRPEINQPQHFGDGTRLSIL.

The gene calls are TRBV7-6 and TRBJ2-1; 9 bases are shared with TRBD2. The J segment lost 10 bases and the V segment lost 1 base, leaving 8 bases of the junction unmatched. The CDR3 runs 15 residues. Germline CDR1 is SGHVS and CDR2 is FNYEAQ. The CDR3, as DNA: TGTGCCAGCAGCTTAGGCGGCGGGGGGGCCGGGGAGCAGTTCTTC. Translating it yields CASSLGGGGAGEQFF.

The chain links TRBV7-2 to TRBJ1-3; D is perhaps TRBD1 (6 bases). In germline, CDR1 is SGHTA, CDR2 FQGNSA. V was shortened by 5 bases and J by 0 bases, with 11 bases between the two germline ends. This CDR3 comprises 15 residues. Here the CDR3 reads CASSRYRASGNTIYF. The CDR3 nucleotides are TGTGCCAGCAGCCGATACAGGGCCTCTGGAAACACCATATATTTT.

This clone has more than one count but fewer than ten. The chain links TRBV10-1 to TRBJ1-2; unclear D gene. The CDR3 contains 10 residues. Trimming left V 5 bases short and J 8 bases short, with 6 bases between. Germline V CDR1 and CDR2: WNHNN, SYGVQD (reference sequence). CDR3 residues: CASSKTGYTF. CDR3 sequence (DNA): TGCGCCAGCAGTAAGACCGGCTACACCTTC.

The chain employs TRBV19 and TRBJ1-5; TRBD1 matches 8 bases. V was clipped by 5 bases and J by 5 bases; unmatched bases: 8. This CDR3 has 15 amino acids. In germline, CDR1 is LNHDA, CDR2 SQIVND (reference sequence). This CDR3 reads CASSLLQGVYQPQHF. As DNA, the CDR3 is TGTGCCAGTAGTCTATTACAGGGGGTCTATCAGCCCCAGCATTTT.

The genes are TRBV11-2 and TRBJ2-7; tentatively, D is TRBD2 (5 bases). V dropped 5 bases and J dropped 7 bases, with 18 bases sitting between them. CDR3 length equals 14 residues. Germline CDR1 reads SGHAT; CDR2 reads FQNNGV. CDR3 nucleotides: TGTGCCAGCAGCCCCCTGACCGGGAACGATGAGCAGTACTTC. This codes for CASSPLTGNDEQYF. The full variable domain, in which reference TRBV11-2 and TRBJ2-7 provide the parts outside the CDR3, is EAGVAQSPRYKIIEKRQSVAFWCNPISGHATLYWYQQILGQGPKLLIQFQNNGVVDDSQLPKDRFSAERLKGVDSTLKIQPAKLEDSAVYLCASSPLTGNDEQYFGPGTRLTVT.

The chain joins TRBV27 to TRBJ1-1, with D perhaps TRBD1 (6 bases). V lost 6 bases and J 1 base, leaving 15 bases between the germline ends. Germline V gives CDR1 MNHEY, CDR2 SMNVEV (reference sequence). The CDR3 length is 15 residues. CDR3 residues: CASRPKGHRNTEAFF. The CDR3 DNA sequence: TGTGCCAGCAGACCGAAGGGACACAGGAACACTGAAGCTTTCTTT.

V usage is TRBV25-1 and J usage is TRBJ2-4; 7 bases are a match to TRBD1. V was clipped by 6 bases and J by 8 bases; unmatched bases: 10. Germline assignment: CDR1 MGHDK and CDR2 SYGVNS. The length of the CDR3 is 14 residues. DNA for the CDR3: TGTGCCAGCAGGGACCCGGACAGGAGTCACATTCAGTACTTC. Residues: CASRDPDRSHIQYF.

The V gene is TRBV4-3, the J gene TRBJ2-3, with 11 bases matching TRBD1. With V trimmed by 0 bases and J by 3 bases, 20 bases remained unmatched. Germline values: CDR1 LGHNA, CDR2 YSLEER. The CDR3 is 22 amino acids. CDR3 amino acids: CASSQDPYGDRGFSSPTDTQYF. The DNA of the CDR3 is TGCGCCAGCAGCCAAGATCCCTATGGGGACAGGGGGTTTAGCTCACCGACAGATACGCAGTATTTT.

The chain uses TRBV14 and TRBJ1-5; D ambiguous. Trimming removed 0 bases from V and 6 bases from J, with 3 bases in between. Germline loops: CDR1 SGHDN, CDR2 FVKESK. There are 12 residues in the CDR3. CDR3 loop: CASSQDSQPQHF. CDR3 in DNA: TGTGCCAGCAGCCAAGATTCTCAGCCCCAGCATTTT.

The chain carries TRBV7-9 and TRBJ2-3, with 9 bases lining up with TRBD2. V gave up 3 bases and J gave up 2 bases; unmatched junction bases: 6. CDR1 is SEHNR and CDR2 is FQNEAQ in the germline V gene (reference sequence). The CDR3 contains 16 residues. The CDR3 protein is CASSFTTSGYTDTQYF. The CDR3 nucleotides are TGTGCCAGCAGCTTTACGACTAGCGGATACACAGATACGCAGTATTTT.

The chain joins TRBV18 to TRBJ1-5, with 9 bases fitting TRBD1. J gave up 7 bases and V 2 bases, and 9 bases lay outside the gene matches. CDR3 size: 16 residues. Germline lookup yields CDR1 KGHSH and CDR2 LQKENI. The CDR3 sequence is CASSPSRQGGAQPQHF. In nucleotides, the CDR3 is TGTGCCAGCTCACCATCAAGACAGGGGGGAGCCCAGCCCCAGCATTTT.

The chain links TRBV19 to TRBJ2-1; tentatively, D is TRBD1 (5 bases). V was trimmed by 7 bases and J by 5 bases, leaving 15 bases between them. The germline gives CDR1 LNHDA, CDR2 SQIVND (reference sequence). This CDR3 spans 14 amino acids. The CDR3 is CASKQGDKDNEQFF. CDR3 nucleotide sequence: TGTGCCAGTAAACAAGGGGATAAGGACAATGAGCAGTTCTTC. Full variable domain (rest looked up from reference TRBV19 and TRBJ2-1): DGGITQSPKYLFRKEGQNVTLSCEQNLNHDAMYWYRQDPGQGLRLIYYSQIVNDFQKGDIAEGYSVSREKKESFPLTVTSAQKNPTAFYLCASKQGDKDNEQFFGPGTRLTVL.

The chain uses TRBV28 and TRBJ1-3; tentative D call: TRBD1 (6 bases). Trimming pared 2 bases from V and 7 bases from J, leaving 6 bases between. The germline gives CDR1 MDHEN, CDR2 SYDVKM. The CDR3 covers 12 residues. The CDR3 nucleotides read TGTGCCAGCAGTTTACAGGGGAACACCATATATTTT. This gives the protein CASSLQGNTIYF.

V and J are TRBV2 and TRBJ2-5; 8 bases fit TRBD2. After removal of 5 bases from V and 7 bases from J, the junction contained 9 bases not matched to a gene. The V gene's germline CDR1 is SNHLY and CDR2 FYNNEI. This CDR3 spans 14 amino acids. The CDR3 spells CASSPTLLAGTQYF. DNA of the CDR3: TGTGCCAGCAGTCCTACCTTGCTAGCGGGGACCCAGTACTTC.

The chain is built from TRBV23-1 and TRBJ1-3; D is uncertain. TRBV23-1 qualifies as an ORF whose function is uncertain. V was shortened by 0 bases and J by 0 bases, with 27 bases between the two germline ends. The CDR3 is 22 residues long. The CDR3 nucleotides are TGCGCCAGCAGTCAATCGAATGGTTTGGGATTAGGGATGTACAGCTCTGGAAACACCATATATTTT. As protein: CASSQSNGLGLGMYSSGNTIYF.

The rearrangement joins TRBV7-6 to TRBJ1-6, with D tentatively TRBD1 (6 bases). Per germline, CDR1 SGHVS and CDR2 FNYEAQ. The CDR3 has 14 amino acids. Deletions cut 4 bases from V and 10 bases from J, with 14 bases between. The CDR3 DNA reads as TGTGCCAGCAGCTCCGACAGGTCCCTCTCACCCCTCCACTTT. Residues: CASSSDRSLSPLHF.

This CDR3 is CASSETGMGQFF. In nucleotides, the CDR3 is TGCGCCAGCAGTGAAACAGGGATGGGGCAGTTCTTC. The V and J genes are TRBV10-1 and TRBJ2-1, with D perhaps matching TRBD1 (6 bases). This CDR3 contains 12 residues. V was pared by 3 bases and J by 12 bases, with 12 bases between. The germline CDR1 and CDR2 sequences are WNHNN and SYGVQD (reference sequence).

The chain combines TRBV5-8 with TRBJ2-5; a weak D match, TRBD2 (5 bases). The CDR3 has 11 amino acids. The V gene lost 7 bases and the J gene lost 11 bases, with 15 bases spanning the gap. Per the germline V gene, CDR1 is SGHTS and CDR2 is YDEGEE. The CDR3 coding sequence is TGTGCCAGCCCCTCGGGTAGCGAACAGTACTTC. This codes for CASPSGSEQYF.

The rearrangement joins TRBV27 to TRBJ2-7; no definite D call. The V end was cut by 0 bases, the J end by 4 bases, with 7 bases between. The CDR3 has 13 residues. Looked up from germline, CDR1 is MNHEY and CDR2 is SMNVEV (reference sequence). CDR3: CASSLSAGYEQYF. The CDR3 DNA is TGTGCCAGCAGTTTATCCGCCGGATACGAGCAGTACTTC.

The chain joins TRBV28 to TRBJ1-5, with D tentatively TRBD1 (5 bases). Per germline, CDR1 MDHEN and CDR2 SYDVKM. V lost 1 base and J lost 2, with 15 bases in between. The CDR3 is made up of 17 amino acids. The CDR3 region is CASSLSNLWDGNQPQHF. In DNA, the CDR3 is TGTGCCAGCAGTTTATCCAACTTGTGGGACGGCAATCAGCCCCAGCATTTT.

The chain carries TRBV21-1 and TRBJ1-6; TRBD1, the table's D call, was not compared with the DNA. TRBV21-1 is annotated as a pseudogene. CDR3 length: 16 residues. The CDR3 region has the DNA TGTGCCAGCAGCTATCGACACCGACCTAATAATTCACCCCTCCACTTT. Translation: CASSYRHRPNNSPLHF.

The V and J genes are TRBV9 and TRBJ2-2; D is ambiguous. V was clipped by 5 bases and J by 7 bases, with 15 bases between them. Germline V gene data show CDR1 as SGDLS and CDR2 as YYNGEE. The CDR3 contains 14 residues. The CDR3 is CASSADIFNGELFF. The DNA for the CDR3 is TGTGCCAGCAGTGCGGATATTTTTAACGGGGAGCTGTTTTTT.

The rearrangement joins TRBV11-2 to TRBJ1-1; no firm D call. The V and J ends lost 2 bases and 5 bases respectively, with 15 bases between them. The CDR3 runs 15 residues. Germline CDR1 reads SGHAT; CDR2 reads FQNNGV. In nucleotides, the CDR3 is TGTGCCAGCAGCTTATTTGGGGTAGTAGGTACTGAAGCTTTCTTT. Protein sequence: CASSLFGVVGTEAFF.

The gene calls are TRBV27 and TRBJ2-1, with D possibly being TRBD1 or TRBD2 (5 bases each). CDR1 and CDR2 from the germline V gene are MNHEY and SMNVEV (reference sequence). There are 15 residues in the CDR3. Deletions cut 6 bases from V and 0 bases from J, with 12 bases between. In nucleotides, the CDR3 is TGTGCCAGCAGGAGTGCCGGGGCCTCCTACAATGAGCAGTTCTTC. It translates to CASRSAGASYNEQFF.

V and J are TRBV19 and TRBJ2-3; 11 bases line up with TRBD2. The germline gives CDR1 LNHDA, CDR2 SQIVND (reference sequence). This CDR3 is built from 15 residues. The V and J ends lost 3 bases and 8 bases, in that order; junction bases with no gene match: 7. CDR3 sequence reads: CASSMILAGGATQYF. The CDR3, as DNA: TGTGCCAGTAGTATGATCCTAGCGGGGGGTGCTACGCAGTATTTT.